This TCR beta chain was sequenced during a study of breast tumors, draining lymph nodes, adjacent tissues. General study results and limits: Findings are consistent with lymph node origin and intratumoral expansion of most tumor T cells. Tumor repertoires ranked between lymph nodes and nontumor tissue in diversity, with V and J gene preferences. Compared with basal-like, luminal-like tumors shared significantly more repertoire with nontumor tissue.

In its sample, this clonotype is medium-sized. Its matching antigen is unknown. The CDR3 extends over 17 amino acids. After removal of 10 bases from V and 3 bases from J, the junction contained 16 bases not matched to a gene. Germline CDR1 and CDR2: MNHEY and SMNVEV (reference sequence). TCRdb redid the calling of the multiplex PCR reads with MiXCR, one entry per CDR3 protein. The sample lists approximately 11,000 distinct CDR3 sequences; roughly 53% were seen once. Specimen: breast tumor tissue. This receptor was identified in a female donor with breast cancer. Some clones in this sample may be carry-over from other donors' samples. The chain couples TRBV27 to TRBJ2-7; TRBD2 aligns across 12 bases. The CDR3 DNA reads TGTGCCACCAGCACCTTAGTTGGGACTAGCGGGCTCTACGAGCAGTACTTC. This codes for CATSTLVGTSGLYEQYF.